The sequence of this TCR beta chain was determined in a study of regulatory T cells in long-lasting Graves disease. HTBI primers from iRepertoire and Arm-PCR of CDR3 regions yielded the TCR beta libraries. In TCRdb, the multiplex PCR reads were re-called with MiXCR into one record per CDR3 protein. Among a few hundred thousand distinct CDR3 sequences, 15% were seen once, and the ten largest hold over 7.5%. This clonotype was counted many times. The target antigen is unknown. The sample's time point: newly diagnosed GD, antithyroid drugs for less than 3 months. With RNA extracted from PBMCs as input, the TCR library was made. The CDR3 is 14 amino acids. CDR1 and CDR2 from the germline V gene are ENHRY and SYGVKD. V gave up 4 bases and J gave up 3 bases, with 13 bases separating them. The study, taken as a whole, reports: TRBV28, TRBJ1-2 and TRBJ2-5 were favored in persistent disease. Newly diagnosed Graves' patients exceeded persistent ones in TCR diversity.

These data were likewise used in another study, on T cells in Graves' hyperthyroidism and ophthalmopathy. According to that study: On the basis of clinical symptoms, serum thyroxine and TRAb, thyroid ultrasound and orbital computed tomography, diagnoses were made. A model of 13 V-J pairs discriminated ophthalmopathy from stable hyperthyroidism.

The gene calls are TRBV10-3 and TRBJ2-7; perhaps TRBD1 as D (6 bases). The receptor comes from a middle-aged woman with Graves disease. This specimen consisted of peripheral blood mononuclear cells (PBMCs), obtained at new diagnosis, from a patient treated with antithyroid drugs. CDR3 residues: CAISGGHSNYEQYF. The CDR3, as DNA: TGTGCCATCAGTGGGGGACATTCTAACTACGAGCAGTACTTC.